Presented here are 19 T cell receptor beta chains from one specimen sequenced in a study of blood T cell repertoires in COVID-19. Assay used: immunoSEQ multiplex PCR; TCRdb lists only in-frame clones, some missing. The data show 300,000 or so clones, with around 86% seen just once and 1% held by the top ten. The sample consisted of peripheral blood. The source is a man aged 45-65 years with active or convalescent COVID-19.

The rearrangement links TRBV29-1 to TRBJ2-7; tentative D call: TRBD1 (5 bases). The V and J ends lost 4 bases and 0 bases respectively, with 10 bases between them. The germline gives CDR1 SQVTM, CDR2 ANQGSEA. The CDR3 runs 13 residues. Here the CDR3 reads CSVGTSSSYEQYF. The DNA of the CDR3 is TGCAGCGTTGGGACAAGCAGCTCCTACGAGCAGTACTTC.

V gene TRBV11-2 combines with J gene TRBJ1-4; no firm D call. Per the germline V gene, CDR1 is SGHAT and CDR2 is FQNNGV. V gave up 5 bases and J gave up 1 base, with 11 bases separating them. This CDR3 is 15 amino acids long. The CDR3 here is CASSPRQETNEKLFF. The CDR3 region has the DNA TGTGCCAGCAGCCCAAGGCAGGAAACTAATGAAAAACTGTTTTTT. The variable domain in full, with the rest retrieved from reference TRBV11-2 and TRBJ1-4, is EAGVAQSPRYKIIEKRQSVAFWCNPISGHATLYWYQQILGQGPKLLIQFQNNGVVDDSQLPKDRFSAERLKGVDSTLKIQPAKLEDSAVYLCASSPRQETNEKLFFGSGTQLSVL.

V is TRBV18 and J is TRBJ2-5; D not resolved. CDR1 is KGHSH and CDR2 is LQKENI in the germline V gene. V gave up 2 bases and J gave up 5 bases, with 15 bases separating them. This CDR3 contains 15 residues. For the CDR3, the DNA is TGTGCCAGCTCACCAAACCATTCGGGTTCTGAGACCCAGTACTTC. Translation: CASSPNHSGSETQYF.

This rearrangement joins TRBV12-3 or TRBV12-4 to TRBJ1-5; 7 bases align to TRBD1. The CDR3 is 13 residues long. V dropped 2 bases and J dropped 7; count of bases not matched to a gene: 2. The CDR3 reads CASSLTGAQPQHF. The CDR3 bases are TGTGCCAGCAGTTTAACAGGGGCCCAGCCCCAGCATTTT.

The V gene is TRBV27, the J gene TRBJ1-4; TRBD1 matches at 7 bases. Germline values: CDR1 MNHEY, CDR2 SMNVEV (reference sequence). After removal of 6 bases from V and 2 bases from J, the junction contained 3 bases not matched to a gene. The CDR3 is 14 amino acids. The CDR3 nucleotides are TGTGCCAGCAGCTTCAGGGGGACTAATGAAAAACTGTTTTTT. This translates into CASSFRGTNEKLFF. The full variable domain, completed using reference TRBV27 and TRBJ1-4, is EAQVTQNPRYLITVTGKKLTVTCSQNMNHEYMSWYRQDPGLGLRQIYYSMNVEVTDKGDVPEGYKVSRKEKRNFPLILESPSPNQTSLYFCASSFRGTNEKLFFGSGTQLSVL.

The chain joins TRBV28 to TRBJ1-1; the D gene is possibly TRBD1 (6 bases). Germline-derived CDR1 and CDR2 are MDHEN and SYDVKM. This CDR3 comprises 14 residues. Between the trimmed V and J ends, which lost 5 bases and 5 bases, there was a span of 15 bases. Here the CDR3 DNA reads TGTGCCAGCAGTCTTCCCCGACAGGCGACTGAAGCTTTCTTT. It is translated as CASSLPRQATEAFF.

The V call is TRBV2, the J call TRBJ1-1; weak D call: TRBD1 (6 bases). V gave up 8 bases and J gave up 1 base, with 11 bases separating them. The length of the CDR3 is 13 residues. Germline V CDR1 and CDR2: SNHLY, FYNNEI. The chain's CDR3 is CASGSGENTEAFF. The CDR3 nucleotides read TGTGCCAGCGGTTCAGGGGAGAACACTGAAGCTTTCTTT.

With regard to this clone: The junction shows a germline mismatch at one end, possibly a read error. The rearrangement links TRBV4-3 to TRBJ1-2, with 7 nucleotides matching TRBD1. Per the germline V gene, CDR1 is LGHNA and CDR2 is YSLEER. The CDR3 has 14 residues. The CDR3 reads CASSQVVDPTGTSF. Written as DNA, the CDR3 is TGCGCCAGCAGCCAAGTAGTGGACCCGACAGGGACGTCCTTC.

This clone was counted a few times. The chain joins TRBV18 to TRBJ2-7; TRBD1 aligns across 10 bases. The CDR3 sequence is 15 residues long. Per the germline V gene, CDR1 is KGHSH and CDR2 is LQKENI. V was clipped by 2 bases and J by 2 bases; unmatched bases: 3. CDR3 in DNA: TGTGCCAGCTCACCAGGGACAGGGGATACCTACGAGCAGTACTTC. It specifies CASSPGTGDTYEQYF.

This rearrangement joins TRBV14 to TRBJ2-7; tentatively, D is TRBD1 (6 bases). Per germline, CDR1 SGHDN and CDR2 FVKESK. The CDR3 is 14 amino acids. The V end was cut by 4 bases, the J end by 5 bases, with 15 bases between. The CDR3 reads CASSRRQVLHEQYF. The CDR3 DNA reads TGTGCCAGCAGCCGTAGACAGGTTCTGCACGAGCAGTACTTC. The full variable domain, rest sourced from reference TRBV14 and TRBJ2-7, is EAGVTQFPSHSVIEKGQTVTLRCDPISGHDNLYWYRRVMGKEIKFLLHFVKESKQDESGMPNNRFLAERTGGTYSTLKVQPAELEDSGVYFCASSRRQVLHEQYFGPGTRLTVT.

The chain's CDR3 is CASSIPGELFF. For the CDR3, the DNA is TGTGCCAGTTCCATCCCCGGGGAGCTGTTTTTT. This chain joins TRBV19 and TRBJ2-2, with D unclear. V lost 8 bases and J lost 6, with 7 bases in between. Per germline, CDR1 LNHDA and CDR2 SQIVND (reference sequence). This CDR3 comprises 11 residues.

The chain couples TRBV19 to TRBJ1-2, with D uncertain. The germline V gene encodes CDR1 LNHDA and CDR2 SQIVND (reference sequence). The germline V and J ends were trimmed by 0 bases and 0 bases, with 11 bases remaining between them. The CDR3 contains 16 residues. CDR3 amino acids: CASSIDLRGTNYGYTF. Here the CDR3 DNA reads TGTGCCAGTAGTATAGATCTCAGAGGAACTAACTATGGCTACACCTTC.

The V gene is TRBV27, the J gene TRBJ1-4; 10 bases agree with TRBD1. The CDR3 extends over 20 amino acids. Germline values: CDR1 MNHEY, CDR2 SMNVEV (reference sequence). J gave up 2 bases and V 4 bases, and 16 bases lay outside the gene matches. CDR3 loop: CASSSTTGQGDVGTNEKLFF. The CDR3 DNA follows: TGTGCCAGCAGTTCCACTACCGGACAGGGGGACGTTGGTACTAATGAAAAACTGTTTTTT.

The CDR3 DNA sequence: TGCAGTGCTAGCTCAGACAGCCGGCGGTTCTTC. It specifies CSASSDSRRFF. V is TRBV20-1 and J is TRBJ2-1, with a tentative D call TRBD1 (5 bases). CDR1 DFQATT and CDR2 SNEGSKA come from the germline V gene (reference sequence). This CDR3 has 11 amino acids. Trimming pared 3 bases from V and 15 bases from J, leaving 15 bases between.

This clone was observed once. The genes are TRBV19 and TRBJ1-5; a possible D gene is TRBD1 (6 bases). Trimming stripped 1 base from V and 2 bases from J, with 18 bases between. Germline CDR1 reads LNHDA; CDR2 reads SQIVND (reference sequence). The CDR3 has 18 amino acids. This chain's CDR3 is CASSIAINGDIRNQPQHF. CDR3 bases: TGTGCCAGTAGTATAGCGATCAACGGGGACATCCGCAATCAGCCCCAGCATTTT.

The chain has TRBV2 and TRBJ1-1, with TRBD1 matching over 10 bases. CDR3 length: 14 residues. The junction had 6 bases not matched to a gene; V was cut back by 6 bases and J by 5 bases. CDR1 SNHLY and CDR2 FYNNEI come from the germline V gene. The CDR3 DNA sequence: TGTGCCAGCAGGGGCGGACAGGGGGAGACTGAAGCTTTCTTT. It translates to CASRGGQGETEAFF.

This rearrangement joins TRBV6-5 to TRBJ1-2, with 10 bases matching TRBD1. CDR1 and CDR2 (germline): MNHEY, SVGAGI. The CDR3 totals 16 residues. J lost 1 base, V lost 2 bases, and 4 bases had no gene match. The CDR3 spells CASSYHGTGVNYGYTF. CDR3 nucleotide sequence: TGTGCCAGCAGTTACCACGGGACAGGGGTTAACTATGGCTACACCTTC.

Only a few counts were recorded for this clone. The rearrangement joins TRBV5-1 to TRBJ2-2; 8 nucleotides align to TRBD1. V dropped 5 bases and J dropped 3; count of bases not matched to a gene: 12. The CDR3 contains 17 residues. Germline lookup yields CDR1 SGHRS and CDR2 YFSETQ. CDR3 protein: CASSPIKDRADTGELFF. The CDR3 DNA reads TGCGCCAGCAGTCCAATTAAGGACAGGGCGGACACCGGGGAGCTGTTTTTT.

The J gene is TRBJ1-2, the V gene TRBV20-1, with no clear D. This CDR3 is built from 10 residues. CDR1 and CDR2 (germline): DFQATT, SNEGSKA (reference sequence). V lost 7 bases and J 4 bases, leaving 7 bases between the germline ends. The CDR3 sequence is CSGRGYGYTF. For the CDR3, the DNA is TGCAGTGGGCGGGGCTATGGCTACACCTTC.